These 17 T cell receptor beta chains share one sample of origin, sequenced in a study of shared clonotypes between healthy human individuals. Repertoires were generated with immunoSEQ multiplex PCR, while TCRdb's copy carries only in-frame clones and drops some. The sample lists around 510,000 clones, around 78% seen once, with approximately 12% in the top ten. The specimen was PBMCs. These receptors all come from a woman aged 40 to 49 in good health. Some clones in this sample may be carry-over from other donors' samples.

This clone was seen once. One base away lies a much larger clone, so this may be a sequencing read error. This chain joins TRBV5-1 and TRBJ2-6, with unresolved D. The V gene's germline CDR1 is SGHRS and CDR2 YFSETQ. Trimming left V 9 bases short and J 2 bases short, with 12 bases between. The CDR3 is 14 amino acids. The CDR3 DNA is TGCGCCACCACTGAGAGGCCTGGGGCCAACGTCCTGACTTTC. It is translated as CATTERPGANVLTF. Based on the CDR3 plus reference TRBV5-1 and TRBJ2-6, the full variable domain is KAGVTQTPRYLIKTRGQQVTLSCSPISGHRSVSWYQQTPGQGLQFLFEYFSETQRNKGNFPGRFSGRQFSNSRSEMNVSTLELGDSALYLCATTERPGANVLTFGAGSRLTVL.

In this sample, this clone turned up a few times. V and J are TRBV5-6 and TRBJ2-1; D not resolved. V was clipped by 0 bases and J by 7 bases, with 8 bases between them. The germline V gene has CDR1 SGHDT and CDR2 YYEEEE. The CDR3 is 13 residues long. The DNA for the CDR3 is TGTGCCAGCAGCTTGGGACGGAGAAATGAGCAGTTCTTC. Translated: CASSLGRRNEQFF.

The chain recombines TRBV25-1 with TRBJ1-5; D not certain. This CDR3 region has 16 residues. V lost 10 bases and J 4 bases, leaving 23 bases between the germline ends. The germline V gene encodes CDR1 MGHDK and CDR2 SYGVNS. The CDR3 loop reads CATKTDVTLSNQPQHF. The DNA for the CDR3 is TGTGCCACCAAGACGGACGTCACCCTCTCTAATCAGCCCCAGCATTTT. The full variable domain, its missing parts supplied by reference TRBV25-1 and TRBJ1-5, is EADIYQTPRYLVIGTGKKITLECSQTMGHDKMYWYQQDPGMELHLIHYSYGVNSTEKGDLSSESTVSRIRTEHFPLTLESARPSHTSQYLCATKTDVTLSNQPQHFGDGTRLSIL.

For the CDR3, the DNA is TGTGCCAGCAGTAAGGGCAGGGGTTCCTCCTACGAGCAGTACTTC. Translation gives CASSKGRGSSYEQYF. The chain uses TRBV7-6 and TRBJ2-7; a possible D gene is TRBD1 (6 bases). Germline CDR1 reads SGHVS; CDR2 reads FNYEAQ. The length of the CDR3 is 15 residues. Between the trimmed V and J ends, which lost 6 bases and 0 bases, there was a span of 15 bases.

The chain joins TRBV7-9 to TRBJ1-2, with TRBD1 identical over 11 bases. The CDR3 contains 16 residues. Germline V gives CDR1 SEHNR, CDR2 FQNEAQ (reference sequence). The V segment lost 5 bases and the J segment 12 bases; nucleotides outside the gene matches: 17. The CDR3 DNA reads TGTGCCAGCAGCCCGGGACAGGGGGGACAAATCGGGAGGAACACCTTC. Protein sequence: CASSPGQGGQIGRNTF.

The chain combines TRBV7-3 with TRBJ2-6; the match to TRBD1 covers 9 bases. Germline CDR1 and CDR2: SGHTA and FQGTGA. The CDR3 covers 17 residues. With V trimmed by 5 bases and J by 0 bases, 5 bases remained unmatched. The CDR3 region is CASSRDRAISGANVLTF. CDR3 DNA: TGTGCCAGCAGCCGGGACAGGGCCATCTCTGGGGCCAACGTCCTGACTTTC.

The chain is built from TRBV29-1 and TRBJ2-1; possible D gene TRBD1, 5 bases. Germline V lookup: CDR1 SQVTM, CDR2 ANQGSEA. CDR3 size: 14 residues. Trimming took off 3 bases at V and 0 bases at J, with 9 bases between the two ends. CDR3 protein: CSVEGPPSYNEQFF. Here the CDR3 DNA reads TGCAGCGTTGAGGGGCCTCCCTCCTACAATGAGCAGTTCTTC.

This chain joins TRBV28 and TRBJ2-1, with D perhaps TRBD2 (7 bases). The V end lost 1 base, the J end lost 7 bases, and 20 bases lay between the germline ends. The CDR3 sequence is 17 residues long. Germline assignment: CDR1 MDHEN and CDR2 SYDVKM. CDR3 sequence: CASSLLSGGRGINEQFF. CDR3 in DNA: TGTGCCAGCAGTTTATTGTCTGGGGGGCGGGGGATAAATGAGCAGTTCTTC.

The J gene is TRBJ2-7, the V gene TRBV29-1; 7 nucleotides align to TRBD1. Germline values: CDR1 SQVTM, CDR2 ANQGSEA. J lost 7 bases, V lost 6 bases, and 12 bases had no gene match. There are 13 residues in the CDR3. The CDR3 sequence: CSVLRQGTGEQYF. In DNA, the CDR3 is TGCAGCGTCCTTAGACAGGGTACGGGAGAGCAGTACTTC.

The V and J genes are TRBV5-6 and TRBJ2-5, with 9 bases lining up with TRBD2. Germline V CDR1 and CDR2: SGHDT, YYEEEE. The CDR3 is made up of 19 amino acids. Unmatched junction bases numbered 18, after V lost 1 base and J lost 5 bases. The CDR3 DNA reads as TGTGCCAGCAGCTTGTGGATCTCGGGACTAGCTACCGGAGGGGAGACCCAGTACTTC. Translation gives CASSLWISGLATGGETQYF.

The chain uses TRBV2 and TRBJ2-2; the match to TRBD2 covers 8 bases. After removal of 1 base from V and 6 bases from J, the junction contained 1 base not matched to a gene. There are 14 residues in the CDR3. Germline assignment: CDR1 SNHLY and CDR2 FYNNEI. In DNA form, the CDR3 reads TGTGCCAGCAGTGAAGAGGGACTAGCCGGGGAGCTGTTTTTT. Amino acid sequence: CASSEEGLAGELFF.

This chain joins TRBV28 and TRBJ2-4; no firm D call. The CDR3 runs to 13 residues. Per the germline V gene, CDR1 is MDHEN and CDR2 is SYDVKM. Trimming pared 2 bases from V and 0 bases from J, leaving 2 bases between. CDR3 in DNA: TGTGCCAGCAGTTTAATAGCCAAAAACATTCAGTACTTC. Protein product: CASSLIAKNIQYF.

The gene calls are TRBV2 and TRBJ2-5, with TRBD2 identical over 8 bases. The CDR3 sequence is 15 residues long. CDR1 is SNHLY, CDR2 FYNNEI, per germline. With 7 bases clipped from V and 5 bases from J, the junction kept 12 bases outside the gene matches. The CDR3 coding sequence is TGTGCCAGCACTGGACTAGCTTCACTGGGGGAGACCCAGTACTTC. Its translation: CASTGLASLGETQYF. The full variable domain, in which reference TRBV2 and TRBJ2-5 provide the parts outside the CDR3, is EPEVTQTPSHQVTQMGQEVILRCVPISNHLYFYWYRQILGQKVEFLVSFYNNEISEKSEIFDDQFSVERPDGSNFTLKIRSTKLEDSAMYFCASTGLASLGETQYFGPGTRLLVL.

This chain joins TRBV6-1 and TRBJ2-3; no firm D call. Germline assignment: CDR1 MNHNS and CDR2 SASEGT. V lost 7 bases to trimming and J lost 3 bases, with 17 bases between them. The CDR3 is 15 residues long. In DNA, the CDR3 is TGTGCCAGCAACAATAGGCAGGAATGGACAGATACGCAGTATTTT. As protein: CASNNRQEWTDTQYF.

The V and J genes are TRBV6-1 and TRBJ1-2; TRBD1 agrees at 7 bases. Unmatched junction bases numbered 9, after V lost 5 bases and J lost 3 bases. Germline V gene data show CDR1 as MNHNS and CDR2 as SASEGT. The CDR3 loop spans 15 amino acids. The CDR3 nucleotides are TGTGCCAGCAGTCCTATGACAGGGACGGACTATGGCTACACCTTC. Translated: CASSPMTGTDYGYTF.

This clone was found once. CDR3: CSVLLGEKLFF. Written as DNA, the CDR3 is TGCAGCGTGCTACTGGGGGAAAAACTGTTTTTT. The chain links TRBV29-1 to TRBJ1-4; D is uncertain. The CDR3 length is 11 residues. CDR1 is SQVTM and CDR2 is ANQGSEA in the germline V gene. V dropped 6 bases and J dropped 8 bases, with 10 bases sitting between them.

The V call is TRBV7-9, the J call TRBJ2-5; TRBD2 aligns across 10 bases. J gave up 0 bases and V 5 bases, and 6 bases lay outside the gene matches. Per the germline V gene, CDR1 is SEHNR and CDR2 is FQNEAQ (reference sequence). The CDR3 length is 16 residues. CDR3 sequence (DNA): TGTGCCAGCAGCGCCGGACTAGCGGCTGACCAAGAGACCCAGTACTTC. It yields the protein CASSAGLAADQETQYF.